Listed below are T cell receptor beta chains from one sample, sequenced in a study of T cells in tumors after PD-1 blockade. Here immunoSEQ multiplex PCR was the method, and the copy in TCRdb shows in-frame clones only, minus some. The sample lists around 45,000 clones, more than 70% seen once, with 16% in the top ten. The sequencing here drew on PBMCs, taken before anti-PD-1 treatment. These receptors all come from a human donor with basal cell carcinoma. CDR3s include the opening cysteine and the closing phenylalanine or tryptophan. Each record gives: J gene, clone size, D gene, V gene, CDR3 protein, CDR3 DNA. D genes are given only for firm matches. Clone size is given for some rows only: seen once, a few or many times, or a class if the clone is expanded.

TRBJ2-2,few,NA,TRBV27,CASSPWKGGELFF,TGTGCCAGCAGCCCATGGAAAGGCGGGGAGCTGTTTTTT
TRBJ1-2,NA,NA,TRBV29-1,CSVDTTGPGDYGYTF,TGCAGCGTCGACACCACAGGGCCCGGGGACTATGGCTACACCTTC
TRBJ2-2,NA,TRBD2,TRBV7-2,CASTPTSGSGSGELFF,TGTGCCAGCACCCCGACTAGCGGGAGTGGGTCCGGGGAGCTGTTTTTT
TRBJ1-5,NA,NA,TRBV9,CASSVGQGSNQPQHF,TGTGCCAGCAGCGTAGGCCAGGGGAGCAATCAGCCCCAGCATTTT
TRBJ2-1,medium-sized,NA,TRBV4-2,CASSQELRTVNEQFF,TGTGCCAGCAGCCAAGAGCTGAGGACCGTAAATGAGCAGTTCTTC
TRBJ2-3,NA,TRBD1,TRBV5-1,CASSRPDRGITDTQYF,TGCGCCAGCAGCCGTCCGGACAGGGGGATCACAGATACGCAGTATTTT
TRBJ2-7,NA,NA,TRBV29-1,CSVEDWVAADSYEQYF,TGCAGCGTTGAAGATTGGGTAGCAGCAGACTCCTACGAGCAGTACTTC
TRBJ1-5,NA,NA,TRBV6-5,CASRGVNNQPQHF,TGTGCCAGCCGGGGTGTCAATAATCAGCCCCAGCATTTT
TRBJ2-2,NA,NA,TRBV5-6,CASSFTGSTFTGELFF,TGTGCCAGCAGCTTTACGGGCAGTACATTCACCGGGGAGCTGTTTTTT
TRBJ1-1,NA,TRBD1,TRBV5-5,CASSRTGGNTEAFF,TGTGCCAGCAGCCGGACAGGGGGGAACACTGAAGCTTTCTTT
TRBJ2-5,NA,NA,TRBV18,CASSPPGETQYF,TGTGCCAGCTCACCACCGGGGGAGACCCAGTACTTC
TRBJ1-2,few,NA,TRBV19,CASSIQAGGYGYTF,TGTGCCAGTAGTATACAGGCGGGTGGCTATGGCTACACCTTC
TRBJ1-1,NA,NA,TRBV28,CASSLRQGMNTEAFF,TGTGCCAGCAGTTTACGGCAGGGAATGAACACTGAAGCTTTCTTT
TRBJ2-1,NA,TRBD1,TRBV29-1,CSVMGQGYNEQFF,TGCAGCGTTATGGGACAGGGCTACAATGAGCAGTTCTTC
TRBJ1-3,NA,NA,TRBV3-1/TRBV3-2,CASSQDLGISGNTIYF,TGTGCCAGCAGCCAAGATCTGGGGATCTCTGGAAACACCATATATTTT
TRBJ2-2,NA,NA,TRBV2,CASTGQLNTGELFF,TGTGCCAGCACTGGACAGCTGAACACCGGGGAGCTGTTTTTT
TRBJ2-7,NA,TRBD2,TRBV28,CASSPGGASGAEQYF,TGTGCCAGCAGTCCGGGCGGGGCTAGCGGGGCCGAGCAGTACTTC
TRBJ2-7,many,TRBD1,TRBV19,CASSADRGYEQYF,TGTGCCAGTAGTGCGGACAGGGGCTACGAGCAGTACTTC
TRBJ2-1,NA,NA,TRBV28,CASSRANEQFF,TGTGCCAGCAGTAGGGCAAATGAGCAGTTCTTC
TRBJ2-1,NA,NA,TRBV9,CASSVQAGYNEQFF,TGTGCCAGCAGCGTACAGGCTGGATACAATGAGCAGTTCTTC
TRBJ1-3,NA,NA,TRBV6-1,CASSDAQGNTIYF,TGTGCCAGCAGTGATGCTCAGGGGAACACCATATATTTT
TRBJ1-1,NA,NA,TRBV2,CASNLGENTEAFF,TGTGCCAGCAATCTAGGGGAGAACACTGAAGCTTTCTTT
TRBJ2-5,few,NA,TRBV18,CASSPPRDPREETQYF,TGTGCCAGCTCACCACCTAGGGACCCCCGGGAAGAGACCCAGTACTTC
TRBJ2-7,once,TRBD1,TRBV5-1,CASSRGATGGNEQYF,TGCGCCAGCAGCCGCGGCGCGACAGGGGGTAACGAGCAGTACTTC
TRBJ2-2,NA,NA,TRBV29-1,CSVIYTDSNTGELFF,TGCAGCGTCATCTATACGGACAGTAACACCGGGGAGCTGTTTTTT
TRBJ2-5,NA,TRBD1,TRBV27,CASSWGQGETQYF,TGTGCCAGCAGTTGGGGACAGGGGGAGACCCAGTACTTC
TRBJ2-3,few,TRBD2,TRBV28,CASSLLAGGQDTQYF,TGTGCCAGCAGTTTGTTAGCGGGGGGCCAGGATACGCAGTATTTT
TRBJ2-1,NA,NA,TRBV10-2,CASSESNVADPSYNEQFF,TGCGCCAGCAGTGAGTCTAATGTAGCGGACCCCTCCTACAATGAGCAGTTCTTC
TRBJ2-7,NA,TRBD1,TRBV11-1,CASSLGTGKEQYF,TGTGCCAGCAGCCTAGGGACAGGGAAAGAGCAGTACTTC
TRBJ1-1,NA,TRBD1,TRBV6-5,CASKREGGQGAEAFF,TGTGCCAGCAAGCGAGAGGGCGGACAGGGAGCTGAAGCTTTCTTT
TRBJ1-6,NA,TRBD1,TRBV2,CASSEGHRGSYNSPLHF,TGTGCCAGCAGTGAAGGGCACAGGGGCTCCTATAATTCACCCCTCCACTTT
TRBJ2-3,NA,TRBD2,TRBV7-3,CASSLASGSGDTQYF,TGTGCCAGCAGCTTGGCTAGCGGGAGCGGAGATACGCAGTATTTT
TRBJ2-7,once,TRBD1,TRBV19,CATQRTGESYEQYF,TGTGCCACCCAGAGGACAGGGGAATCCTACGAGCAGTACTTC
TRBJ1-1,NA,NA,TRBV30,CAWSTPGRPTEAFF,TGTGCCTGGAGTACGCCAGGGCGCCCCACTGAAGCTTTCTTT
TRBJ1-2,few,NA,TRBV5-1,CASSNDYGYTF,TGCGCCAGTTCCAACGACTATGGCTACACCTTC
TRBJ2-7,NA,NA,TRBV30,CAWGVRVSYEQYF,TGTGCCTGGGGGGTAAGAGTCTCCTACGAGCAGTACTTC
TRBJ1-1,once,NA,TRBV6-1,CASREDSAGEAFF,TGTGCCAGCAGAGAAGACTCTGCGGGTGAAGCTTTCTTT
TRBJ1-4,NA,NA,TRBV28,CASSPLGEGEKLFF,TGTGCCAGCAGTCCCCTGGGGGAGGGTGAAAAACTGTTTTTT
TRBJ1-1,few,NA,TRBV28,CASSLKNTEAFF,TGTGCCAGCAGTTTAAAAAACACTGAAGCTTTCTTT
TRBJ2-1,NA,NA,TRBV7-8,CASSLAPMGSLGNEQFF,TGTGCCAGCAGCTTAGCGCCCATGGGGAGCCTGGGGAATGAGCAGTTCTTC
TRBJ2-1,NA,NA,TRBV10-1,CASARGPGEQFF,TGCGCCAGCGCCCGGGGCCCCGGGGAGCAGTTCTTC
TRBJ2-7,once,TRBD2,TRBV6-5,CASRRRAGAYEQYF,TGTGCCAGCAGGAGGAGAGCGGGAGCCTACGAGCAGTACTTC
TRBJ1-3,once,NA,TRBV10-3,CATSGANGNTIYF,TGTGCCACATCTGGGGCCAACGGAAACACCATATATTTT
TRBJ1-1,NA,NA,TRBV19,CASSIWGSYTEAFF,TGTGCCAGTAGTATTTGGGGTAGTTACACTGAAGCTTTCTTT
TRBJ2-7,few,TRBD2,TRBV28,CASSLPLGASGAYEQYF,TGTGCCAGCAGTTTGCCCCTCGGTGCTAGCGGGGCCTACGAGCAGTACTTC
TRBJ2-3,once,NA,TRBV6-6,CASRSGGGDRDTQYF,TGTGCCAGCAGATCCGGGGGCGGGGATAGGGATACGCAGTATTTT
TRBJ1-2,NA,TRBD1,TRBV13,CASSLYRGSGYGYTF,TGTGCCAGCAGCTTATACAGGGGGTCTGGCTATGGCTACACCTTC
TRBJ2-5,NA,TRBD2,TRBV6-5,CASSSSGMTQETQYF,TGTGCCAGCAGTTCTAGCGGGATGACCCAAGAGACCCAGTACTTC
TRBJ2-7,NA,NA,TRBV21-1,CASRPTGLLDYEQYF,TGTGCCAGCAGGCCAACGGGACTTCTCGACTACGAGCAGTACTTC
TRBJ1-1,NA,TRBD1,TRBV7-9,CASSSNKGALNTEAFF,TGTGCCAGCAGCTCGAATAAGGGGGCCTTGAACACTGAAGCTTTCTTT
TRBJ2-7,NA,TRBD2,TRBV3-1/TRBV3-2,CASSQVLKREVYEQYF,TGTGCCAGCAGCCAAGTTTTGAAGCGGGAGGTCTACGAGCAGTACTTC